This TCR beta chain was recorded in a study of blood T cell repertoires in COVID-19. Across the whole study: There were acute and convalescent COVID-19 samples, and they came from the United States, Italy and Spain. From T cells, B-cell-depleted T cells, or PBMCs came the material, which was cDNA or gDNA.

Original methodology: How many nucleated cells were present was estimated from reference gene primer amplification. Clones were read by immunoSEQ multiplex PCR, and TCRdb kept only the in-frame ones, dropping some. V, J and clone size are taken as reported in that table, and D and trimming were inferred from the DNA itself. The data contain 62,000 or so clones, roughly nine tenths of them singletons. The table lists this clone with a count of one. V was clipped by 0 bases and J by 5 bases; unmatched bases: 6. The CDR3 has 15 residues. Germline assignment: CDR1 SGHRS and CDR2 YFSETQ. Input material: peripheral blood. This sequence joins TRBV5-1 and TRBJ2-5; 8 nucleotides align to TRBD2. This receptor was obtained from a man aged 45-65 years with active COVID-19. CDR3 sequence (DNA): TGCGCCAGCAGCTTGGGGTCTAGCGGGTTGGAGACCCAGTACTTC. Its translation is CASSLGSSGLETQYF. The full variable domain, its missing parts supplied by reference TRBV5-1 and TRBJ2-5, is KAGVTQTPRYLIKTRGQQVTLSCSPISGHRSVSWYQQTPGQGLQFLFEYFSETQRNKGNFPGRFSGRQFSNSRSEMNVSTLELGDSALYLCASSLGSSGLETQYFGPGTRLLVL.